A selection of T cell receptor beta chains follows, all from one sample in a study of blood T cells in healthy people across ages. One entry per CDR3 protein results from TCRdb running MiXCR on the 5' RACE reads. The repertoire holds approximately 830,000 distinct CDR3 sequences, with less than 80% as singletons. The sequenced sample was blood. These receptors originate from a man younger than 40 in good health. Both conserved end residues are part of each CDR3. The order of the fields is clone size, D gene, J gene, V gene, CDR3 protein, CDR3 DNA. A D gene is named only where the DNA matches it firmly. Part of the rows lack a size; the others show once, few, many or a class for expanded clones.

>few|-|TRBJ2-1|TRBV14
CASSQTVYYNEQFF
TGTGCCAGCAGCCAGACTGTTTATTACAATGAGCAGTTCTTC
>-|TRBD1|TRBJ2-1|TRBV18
CASSPRPDRTYNEQFF
TGTGCCAGCTCACCTCGCCCGGACAGGACTTACAACGAGCAGTTCTTC
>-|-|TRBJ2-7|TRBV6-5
CASSYTRYGYEQYF
TGTGCCAGCAGTTACACCCGGTACGGCTACGAGCAGTACTTC
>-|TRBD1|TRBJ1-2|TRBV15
CATSRGGQGGGYTF
TGTGCCACCAGCAGAGGAGGACAGGGTGGTGGCTACACCTTC
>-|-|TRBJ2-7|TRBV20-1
CSAIADVPYEQYF
TGCAGTGCCATCGCCGACGTGCCCTACGAGCAGTACTTC
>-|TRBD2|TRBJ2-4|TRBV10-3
CAISESVTAGEQYF
TGTGCCATCAGTGAGTCGGTCACAGCGGGGGAGCAGTACTTC
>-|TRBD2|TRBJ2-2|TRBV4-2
CASSQELRTSANTGELFF
TGTGCCAGCAGCCAAGAGCTTAGGACTAGCGCTAACACCGGGGAGCTGTTTTTT
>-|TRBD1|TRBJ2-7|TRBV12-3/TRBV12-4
CASSWPGQGYGQYF
TGTGCCAGCAGCTGGCCGGGACAGGGCTACGGGCAGTACTTC
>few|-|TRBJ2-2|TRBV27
CASSLGPGELFF
TGTGCCAGCAGTTTAGGGCCCGGGGAGCTGTTTTTT
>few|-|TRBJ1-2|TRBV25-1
CASSPRDARSGYTF
TGTGCCAGCAGTCCTCGGGACGCCAGGAGCGGCTACACCTTC
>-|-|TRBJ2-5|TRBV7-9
CASSLVLPVGQYF
TGTGCCAGCAGCTTAGTGCTCCCGGTGGGGCAGTACTTC
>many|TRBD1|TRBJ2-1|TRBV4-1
CASSQRGQGANEQFF
TGCGCCAGCAGCCAGAGGGGACAGGGGGCAAATGAGCAGTTCTTC
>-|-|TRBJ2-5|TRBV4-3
CASSQDRWGETQYF
TGCGCCAGCAGCCAAGATCGGTGGGGAGAGACCCAGTACTTC
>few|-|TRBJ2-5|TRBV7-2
CASSLGQRGETQYF
TGTGCCAGCAGCTTAGGACAGCGAGGAGAGACCCAGTACTTC
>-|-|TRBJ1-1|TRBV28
CASSFPGLNTEAFF
TGTGCCAGCAGTTTCCCGGGGCTGAACACTGAAGCTTTCTTT
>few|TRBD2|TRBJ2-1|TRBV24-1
CATSAGGGYNEQFF
TGTGCCACCAGTGCAGGCGGGGGCTACAATGAGCAGTTCTTC
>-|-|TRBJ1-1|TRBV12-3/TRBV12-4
CASSLRGGKNTEAFF
TGTGCCAGCAGCCTGAGGGGGGGGAAGAACACTGAAGCTTTCTTT